These T cell receptor beta chains were read from a single sample in a study of shared clonotypes between healthy human individuals. Measured with immunoSEQ multiplex PCR; TCRdb has only the in-frame clones, and not every one. The table includes roughly 500,000 clones, 70% to 80% detected once. The specimen sequenced was PBMCs. Every receptor here comes from a woman aged 40 to 50 in good health. Some clones in this sample may be carry-over from other donors' samples. The CDR3 runs from the conserved cysteine through the conserved F or W. Each record gives: clone size, J gene, V gene, D gene, CDR3 protein, CDR3 DNA. D genes are given only for firm matches. Only part of the rows carry a size: once, few, many, or a class if the clone is expanded.

.,TRBJ1-1,TRBV4-1,.,CASSQLTRNTEAFF,TGCGCCAGCAGCCAGCTTACTAGGAACACTGAAGCTTTCTTT
few,TRBJ2-1,TRBV7-3,.,CASSYGRSSYNEQFF,TGTGCCAGCAGCTACGGGCGCTCCTCCTACAATGAGCAGTTCTTC
.,TRBJ2-1,TRBV19,.,CASNLRYYASNEQFF,TGTGCCAGTAACCTAAGGTACTACGCTAGCAATGAGCAGTTCTTC
.,TRBJ1-2,TRBV11-2,.,CASSLAQGDYGYTF,TGTGCCAGCAGCTTAGCACAGGGAGACTATGGCTACACCTTC
.,TRBJ1-2,TRBV18,.,CASSPILGLSNYGYTF,TGTGCCAGCTCACCGATCCTCGGCCTTTCAAACTATGGCTACACCTTC
.,TRBJ1-1,TRBV27,.,CASRSSGNTEAFF,TGTGCCAGCAGATCCAGTGGGAACACTGAAGCTTTCTTT
.,TRBJ2-7,TRBV5-1,TRBD2,CASSQGLVPYEQYF,TGCGCCAGCAGCCAGGGACTAGTTCCCTACGAGCAGTACTTC
.,TRBJ1-2,TRBV13,.,CASSLEVTPYGYTF,TGTGCCAGCAGCTTAGAGGTGACACCCTATGGCTACACCTTC
.,TRBJ1-5,TRBV28,TRBD1,CASTGQGVSGNQPQHF,TGTGCCAGCACGGGACAGGGGGTTTCAGGCAATCAGCCCCAGCATTTT
few,TRBJ1-2,TRBV11-2,.,CASSLGQNYGYTF,TGTGCCAGCAGCTTAGGACAAAACTATGGCTACACCTTC
once,TRBJ1-2,TRBV7-9,TRBD1,CASSLRETGDYTF,TGTGCCAGCAGCTTACGGGAGACAGGGGACTACACCTTC
.,TRBJ2-7,TRBV11-2,.,CASSPDRYEQYF,TGTGCCAGCAGCCCCGACCGCTACGAGCAGTACTTC
once,TRBJ1-2,TRBV2,.,CASSEQGYGYTF,TGTGCCAGCAGTGAGCAGGGCTATGGCTACACCTTC
once,TRBJ2-7,TRBV5-1,TRBD2,CASSLAKSGRAGSYEQYF,TGCGCCAGCAGCTTGGCCAAGAGCGGGAGGGCCGGGTCCTACGAGCAGTACTTC
few,TRBJ2-1,TRBV7-3,TRBD2,CASSLGTSGRNEQFF,TGTGCCAGCAGCTTAGGGACTAGCGGGAGAAATGAGCAGTTCTTC
.,TRBJ1-6,TRBV7-9,.,CASTISWDNSPLHF,TGTGCCAGCACGATATCCTGGGATAATTCACCCCTCCACTTT
.,TRBJ1-1,TRBV5-4,TRBD1,CASSYRQGVNTEAFF,TGTGCCAGCAGCTACCGACAGGGTGTCAACACTGAAGCTTTCTTT
.,TRBJ2-7,TRBV7-3,.,CASSLTSGYEQYF,TGTGCCAGCAGCTTAACTAGCGGCTACGAGCAGTACTTC
once,TRBJ2-1,TRBV29-1,TRBD2,CSVERGSYYNEQFF,TGCAGCGTTGAGCGGGGGAGTTACTACAATGAGCAGTTCTTC
few,TRBJ2-1,TRBV15,TRBD1,CATSRELYETGNYNEQFF,TGTGCCACCAGCAGAGAATTGTACGAGACAGGGAACTACAATGAGCAGTTCTTC
few,TRBJ2-2,TRBV6-6,.,CASSYSISGELFF,TGTGCCAGCAGTTACTCGATTAGCGGGGAGCTGTTTTTT
.,TRBJ2-1,TRBV6-1,.,CASNPGPNNEQFF,TGTGCCAGCAACCCGGGACCCAACAATGAGCAGTTCTTC
.,TRBJ2-7,TRBV25-1,.,CASGSGTYEQYF,TGTGCCAGCGGTAGCGGTACATACGAGCAGTACTTC
.,TRBJ2-7,TRBV12-5,TRBD1,CASGFPDRVYEQYF,TGTGCTAGTGGTTTCCCGGACAGGGTCTACGAGCAGTACTTC
.,TRBJ2-7,TRBV9,.,CASSVQPGNYEQYF,TGTGCCAGCAGCGTTCAACCAGGGAACTACGAGCAGTACTTC
few,TRBJ1-5,TRBV7-2,.,CASSLYVQPQHF,TGTGCCAGCAGCTTATACGTTCAGCCCCAGCATTTT
.,TRBJ2-1,TRBV7-7,TRBD2,CASSLGLANYNEQFF,TGTGCTAGCAGCTTAGGACTAGCGAATTACAATGAGCAGTTCTTC
.,TRBJ2-5,TRBV27,.,CASRPYGPTQVQETQYF,TGTGCCAGCAGACCCTACGGCCCCACCCAGGTACAAGAGACCCAGTACTTC
.,TRBJ2-7,TRBV7-6,TRBD2,CASSQWTSGAQGQYF,TGTGCCAGCAGCCAGTGGACTAGCGGGGCCCAGGGGCAGTACTTC
.,TRBJ1-2,TRBV28,TRBD1,CASSTPRTGPGGYTF,TGTGCCAGCAGTACACCCCGGACAGGGCCGGGGGGCTACACCTTC
.,TRBJ2-1,TRBV5-1,.,CASSLGGHNEQFF,TGCGCCAGCAGCTTGGGGGGCCACAATGAGCAGTTCTTC
.,TRBJ2-3,TRBV7-2,TRBD2,CASSPSSGRFRTADTQYF,TGTGCCAGCAGTCCCTCTAGCGGGAGGTTCCGTACGGCAGATACGCAGTATTTT
.,TRBJ1-2,TRBV7-2,TRBD1,CASSLSGTGVGGYTF,TGTGCCAGCAGCTTATCCGGGACAGGGGTCGGGGGCTACACCTTC
.,TRBJ2-7,TRBV28,TRBD2,CASQTSGSGEQYF,TGTGCCAGCCAGACTAGCGGGAGTGGCGAGCAGTACTTC
.,TRBJ2-3,TRBV11-2,.,CASSFWGTDTQYF,TGTGCCAGCAGCTTCTGGGGGACAGATACGCAGTATTTT
.,TRBJ2-7,TRBV7-6,TRBD1,CASSFDRGNEQYF,TGTGCCAGCAGCTTTGACAGGGGTAACGAGCAGTACTTC
.,TRBJ2-1,TRBV5-1,TRBD2,CASSPGLAGGLYNEQFF,TGCGCCAGCAGCCCTGGACTAGCGGGAGGACTATACAATGAGCAGTTCTTC
few,TRBJ1-1,TRBV28,TRBD1,CASRAGQRDTEAFF,TGTGCCAGCAGAGCGGGACAGAGGGACACTGAAGCTTTCTTT
.,TRBJ2-7,TRBV6-1,.,CASSDGQLYEQYF,TGTGCCAGCAGTGATGGGCAGTTATACGAGCAGTACTTC
.,TRBJ2-2,TRBV7-2,TRBD1,CASSFPRDRGDTGELFF,TGTGCCAGCAGCTTTCCCCGGGACAGGGGAGACACCGGGGAGCTGTTTTTT
.,TRBJ2-7,TRBV2,TRBD2,CASSGLAGYEQYF,TGTGCCAGCAGTGGGCTAGCGGGGTACGAGCAGTACTTC
once,TRBJ2-2,TRBV7-7,.,CASSLDSAGELFF,TGTGCTAGCAGCTTAGACAGTGCCGGGGAGCTGTTTTTT
.,TRBJ2-7,TRBV6-6,.,CASGPAGSPYEQYF,TGTGCCAGCGGTCCGGCGGGAAGCCCCTACGAGCAGTACTTC